These 7 T cell receptor beta chains were all obtained from the same sample, sequenced in a study of cytomegalovirus exposure and HLA in healthy donors. Both 60 Vbeta primers and 13 Jbeta primers went into the PCR. Profiling relied on immunoSEQ multiplex PCR, and the TCRdb table lists in-frame clones only, not all of them. Here the sample spans roughly 190,000 clones, around three quarters being singletons. Sequencing was carried out using PBMCs. These receptors all stem from a woman in her 30s in good health and CMV-seropositive.

The V gene is TRBV30, the J gene TRBJ2-7; 7 bases fit TRBD1. The CDR3 totals 12 residues. The trim removed 3 bases at V and 3 bases at J, leaving 2 bases unmatched. Germline V gives CDR1 GTSNPN, CDR2 SVGIG (reference sequence). CDR3 in amino acids: CAWRQGNYEQYF. As DNA, the CDR3 is TGTGCCTGGAGACAGGGGAACTACGAGCAGTACTTC. Supplemented by reference TRBV30 and TRBJ2-7, the full variable domain reads SQTIHQWPATLVQPVGSPLSLECTVEGTSNPNLYWYRQAAGRGLQLLFYSVGIGQISSEVPQNLSASRPQDRQFILSSKKLLLSDSGFYLCAWRQGNYEQYFGPGTRLTVT.

This chain uses TRBV9 with TRBJ1-3, with D possibly being TRBD1 (5 bases). Germline V CDR1 and CDR2: SGDLS, YYNGEE. V gave up 2 bases and J gave up 0 bases, with 12 bases separating them. The CDR3 is made up of 16 amino acids. The CDR3 region has the DNA TGTGCCAGCAGCGTCGACAGCCATGACTCTGGAAACACCATATATTTT. Amino acids: CASSVDSHDSGNTIYF.

The chain carries TRBV5-4 and TRBJ2-5; TRBD2 matches at 12 bases. CDR1 and CDR2 from the germline V gene are SGHNT and YYREEE (reference sequence). CDR3 length equals 16 residues. The J segment lost 2 bases and the V segment lost 3 bases, leaving 5 bases of the junction unmatched. CDR3 sequence: CASSSPSGRGQETQYF. The DNA of the CDR3 is TGTGCCAGCAGCTCCCCTAGCGGGAGGGGGCAAGAGACCCAGTACTTC.

Concerning this clone: Other DNA sequences within the sample encode an identical CDR3. The chain joins TRBV28 to TRBJ1-1, with D hard to call. The CDR3 length is 12 residues. The V end lost 2 bases, the J end lost 4 bases, and 5 bases lay between the germline ends. The germline V gene encodes CDR1 MDHEN and CDR2 SYDVKM. DNA for the CDR3: TGTGCCAGCAGTTTACCGGGCACTGAAGCTTTCTTT. Translation: CASSLPGTEAFF.

This chain joins TRBV7-9 and TRBJ1-6; a possible D gene is TRBD1 (6 bases). Trimming took 5 bases from V and 7 from J, leaving 9 bases between them. CDR1 and CDR2 (germline): SEHNR, FQNEAQ (reference sequence). This CDR3 spans 13 amino acids. The CDR3 sequence: CASSQGGNSPLHF. The CDR3 DNA reads TGTGCCAGCAGCCAAGGGGGAAATTCACCCCTCCACTTT.

The rearrangement uses TRBV5-1 and TRBJ2-3; D uncertain. Trimming shortened V by 0 bases and J by 2 bases, and 4 bases separated the two germline ends. The germline gives CDR1 SGHRS, CDR2 YFSETQ. The CDR3 covers 13 residues. This chain's CDR3 is CASSLAVTDTQYF. Written as DNA, the CDR3 is TGCGCCAGCAGCTTGGCCGTCACAGATACGCAGTATTTT.

This rearrangement joins TRBV30 to TRBJ2-7; 8 bases line up with TRBD2. This CDR3 contains 14 residues. The V segment lost 5 bases and the J segment 6 bases; nucleotides outside the gene matches: 12. In germline, CDR1 is GTSNPN, CDR2 SVGIG (reference sequence). In nucleotides, the CDR3 is TGTGCCTGGGATCACGACCCCGGGACTAGCGAGCAGTACTTC. It codes for CAWDHDPGTSEQYF.